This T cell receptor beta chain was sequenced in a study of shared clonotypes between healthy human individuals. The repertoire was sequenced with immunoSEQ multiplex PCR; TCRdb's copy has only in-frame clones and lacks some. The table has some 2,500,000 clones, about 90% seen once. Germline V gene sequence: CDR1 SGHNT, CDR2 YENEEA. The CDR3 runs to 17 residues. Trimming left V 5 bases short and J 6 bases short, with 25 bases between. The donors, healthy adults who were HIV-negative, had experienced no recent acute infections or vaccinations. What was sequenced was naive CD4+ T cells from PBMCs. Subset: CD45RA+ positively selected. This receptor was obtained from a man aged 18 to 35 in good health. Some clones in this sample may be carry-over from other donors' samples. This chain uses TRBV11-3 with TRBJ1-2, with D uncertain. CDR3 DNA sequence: TGTGCCAGCAGCCCACGAAGGGCCCCCGGATTTATCGATGGCTACACCTTC. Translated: CASSPRRAPGFIDGYTF.